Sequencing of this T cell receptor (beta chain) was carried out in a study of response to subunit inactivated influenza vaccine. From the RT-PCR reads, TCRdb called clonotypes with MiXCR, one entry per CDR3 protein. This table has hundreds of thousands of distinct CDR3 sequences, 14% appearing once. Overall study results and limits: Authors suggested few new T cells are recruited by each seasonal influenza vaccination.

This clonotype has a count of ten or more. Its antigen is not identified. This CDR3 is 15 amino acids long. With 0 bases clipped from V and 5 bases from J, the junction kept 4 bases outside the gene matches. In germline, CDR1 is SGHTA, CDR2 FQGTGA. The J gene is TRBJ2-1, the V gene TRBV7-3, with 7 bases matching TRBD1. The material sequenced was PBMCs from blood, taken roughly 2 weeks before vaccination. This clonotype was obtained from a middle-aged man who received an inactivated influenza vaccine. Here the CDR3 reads CASSLTKDRDNEQFF. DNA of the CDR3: TGTGCCAGCAGCTTAACCAAAGACAGGGACAATGAGCAGTTCTTC.